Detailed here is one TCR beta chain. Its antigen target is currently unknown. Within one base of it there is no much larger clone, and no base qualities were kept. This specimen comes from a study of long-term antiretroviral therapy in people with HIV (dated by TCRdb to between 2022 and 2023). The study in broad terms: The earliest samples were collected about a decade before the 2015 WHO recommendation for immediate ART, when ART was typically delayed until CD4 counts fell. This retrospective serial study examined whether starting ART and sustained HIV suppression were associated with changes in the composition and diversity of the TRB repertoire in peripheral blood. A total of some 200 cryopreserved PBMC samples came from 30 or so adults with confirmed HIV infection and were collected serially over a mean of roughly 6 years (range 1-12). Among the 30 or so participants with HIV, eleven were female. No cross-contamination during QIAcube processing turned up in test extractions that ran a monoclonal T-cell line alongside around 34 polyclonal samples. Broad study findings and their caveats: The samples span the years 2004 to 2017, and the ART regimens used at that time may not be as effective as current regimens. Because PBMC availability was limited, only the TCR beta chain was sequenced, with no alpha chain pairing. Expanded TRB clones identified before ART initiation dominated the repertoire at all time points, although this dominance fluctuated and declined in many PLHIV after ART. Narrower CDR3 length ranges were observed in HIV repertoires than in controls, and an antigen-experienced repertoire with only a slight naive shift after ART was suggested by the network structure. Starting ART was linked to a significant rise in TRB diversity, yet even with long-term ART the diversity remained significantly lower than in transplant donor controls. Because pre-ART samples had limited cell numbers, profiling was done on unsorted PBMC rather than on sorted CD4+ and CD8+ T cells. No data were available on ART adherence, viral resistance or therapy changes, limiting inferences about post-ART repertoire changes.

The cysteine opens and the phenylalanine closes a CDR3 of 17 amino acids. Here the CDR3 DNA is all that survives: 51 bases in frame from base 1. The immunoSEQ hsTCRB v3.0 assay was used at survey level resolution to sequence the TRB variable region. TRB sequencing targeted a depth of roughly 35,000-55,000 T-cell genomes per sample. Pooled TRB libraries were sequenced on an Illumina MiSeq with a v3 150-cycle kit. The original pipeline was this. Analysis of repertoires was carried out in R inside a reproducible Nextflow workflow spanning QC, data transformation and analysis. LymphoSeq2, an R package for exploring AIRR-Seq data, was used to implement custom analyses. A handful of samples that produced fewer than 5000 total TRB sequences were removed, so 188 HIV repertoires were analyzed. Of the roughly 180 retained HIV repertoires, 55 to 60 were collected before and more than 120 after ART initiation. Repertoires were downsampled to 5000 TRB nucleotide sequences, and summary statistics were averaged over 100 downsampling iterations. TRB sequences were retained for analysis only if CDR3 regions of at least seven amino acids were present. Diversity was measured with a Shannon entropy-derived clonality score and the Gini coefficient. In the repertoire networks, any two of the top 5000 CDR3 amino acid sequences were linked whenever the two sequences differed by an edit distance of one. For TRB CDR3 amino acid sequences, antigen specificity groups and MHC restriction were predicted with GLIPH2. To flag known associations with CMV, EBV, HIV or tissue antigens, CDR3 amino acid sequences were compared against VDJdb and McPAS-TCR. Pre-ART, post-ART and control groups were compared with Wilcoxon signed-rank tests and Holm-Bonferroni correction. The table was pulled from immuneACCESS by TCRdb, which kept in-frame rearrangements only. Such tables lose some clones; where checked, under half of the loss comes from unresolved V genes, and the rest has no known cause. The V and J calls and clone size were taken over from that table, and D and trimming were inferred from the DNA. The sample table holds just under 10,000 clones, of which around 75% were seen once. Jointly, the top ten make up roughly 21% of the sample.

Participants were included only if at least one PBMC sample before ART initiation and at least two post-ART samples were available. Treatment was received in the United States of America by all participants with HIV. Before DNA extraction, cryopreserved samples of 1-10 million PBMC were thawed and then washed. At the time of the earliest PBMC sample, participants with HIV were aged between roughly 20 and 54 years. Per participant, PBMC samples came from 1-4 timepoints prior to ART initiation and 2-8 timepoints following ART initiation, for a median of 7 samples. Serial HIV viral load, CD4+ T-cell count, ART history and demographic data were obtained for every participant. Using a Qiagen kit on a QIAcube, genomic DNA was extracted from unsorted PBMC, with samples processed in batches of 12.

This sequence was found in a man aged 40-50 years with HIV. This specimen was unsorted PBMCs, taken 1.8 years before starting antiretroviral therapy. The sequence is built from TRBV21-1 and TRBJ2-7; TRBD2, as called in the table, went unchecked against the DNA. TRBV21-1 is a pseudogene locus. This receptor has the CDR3 CASSPPPNLSGSYEQYF. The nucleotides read TGTGCCAGCAGCCCTCCCCCCAACCTATCGGGGAGCTACGAGCAGTACTTC.